This T cell receptor (beta chain) was sequenced during a study of blood T cells in healthy people across ages. Study conclusions and caveats: A roughly linear fall in TCR beta diversity per million T cells was seen with increasing age. It was the long-lived donors that had more naive CD4+ cells and higher diversity than aged donors. From one million sequenced T cells, diversity estimates were lower bounds.

A remark on this clonotype: The target antigen is unknown.

V lost 0 bases and J 0 bases, leaving 12 bases between the germline ends. This CDR3 has 18 amino acids. The second PCR ran about 6 to 12 cycles with a sample-barcoded 5' primer and J-beta primers. With 12 random nucleotides, a template-switch adaptor tagged each individual cDNA molecule. TCRdb reanalysed the 5' RACE reads using MiXCR and keeps one entry per CDR3 protein. Among roughly 1.4 million distinct CDR3 sequences listed, around 59% were seen once. This clonotype was obtained from a man younger than 30 in good health. The sequenced material came from blood. This chain connects TRBV12-3 or TRBV12-4 to TRBJ2-6; D is unresolved. This chain's CDR3 is CASSLALTDNSGANVLTF. The CDR3 DNA is TGTGCCAGCAGTTTAGCGCTAACCGATAACTCTGGGGCCAACGTCCTGACTTTC.